One sample yielded the 14 T cell receptor beta chains listed below, sequenced in a study of CD8+ T cells in alopecia areata (dated by TCRdb to the late 2010s). The library was obtained by the immunoSEQ multiplex PCR assay. RNA was extracted from all samples and reverse transcribed into cDNA as template for TCR sequencing. The source is immuneACCESS, and TCRdb retained only in-frame sequences with V and J called. Part of the clones is not carried over; for the studies checked, unresolved V genes explain less than half of this, and the remainder is unexplained. The sample table contains around 150,000 clones; only one count was recorded for less than 65% of them. The ten largest account for 35% to 40% of the sample. The specimen was CD8+ T cells sorted from blood. These receptors were collected from a human donor in good health.

This clone was found a few times. The chain combines TRBV2 with TRBJ2-3, with D maybe TRBD2 (6 bases). CDR1 is SNHLY, CDR2 FYNNEI, per germline. Trimming shortened V by 3 bases and J by 5 bases, and 12 bases separated the two germline ends. The CDR3 has 14 residues. CDR3 DNA: TGTGCCAGCAGTGATCCCGGCGGGGAAGATACGCAGTATTTT. It specifies CASSDPGGEDTQYF.

The rearrangement uses TRBV25-1 and TRBJ2-5; no firm D call. The DNA end is more similar to TRBJ2-7, so the J call may be wrong. This CDR3 is 12 amino acids long. Germline CDR1 MGHDK, CDR2 SYGVNS. CDR3 DNA: TGTGCCAGCAGTGAAGCCCCAAGCGAGCAGTACTTC. Its protein product is CASSEAPSEQYF.

This clone was counted a few times. This chain joins TRBV28 and TRBJ2-5; D tentatively fits TRBD1 or TRBD2 (5 bases each). V lost 4 bases to trimming and J lost 2 bases, with 14 bases between them. Germline CDR1 MDHEN, CDR2 SYDVKM. This CDR3 has 15 residues. The CDR3 is CASSSTQGVQETQYF. The CDR3 nucleotides are TGTGCCAGCAGTTCCACTCAGGGAGTTCAAGAGACCCAGTACTTC.

The chain is built from TRBV6-5 and TRBJ2-5; a possible D gene is TRBD2 (7 bases). Between the trimmed V and J ends, which lost 2 bases and 4 bases, there was a span of 17 bases. Germline V CDR1 and CDR2: MNHEY, SVGAGI. There are 16 residues in the CDR3. CDR3 residues: CASSYTAGALAETQYF. The CDR3 DNA is TGTGCCAGCAGTTACACCGCGGGGGCGCTGGCAGAGACCCAGTACTTC.

This rearrangement joins TRBV7-9 to TRBJ2-7; D gene uncertain. Germline CDR1 SEHNR, CDR2 FQNEAQ (reference sequence). Trimming removed 1 base from V and 7 bases from J, with 17 bases in between. This CDR3 spans 15 amino acids. The CDR3 nucleotides are TGTGCCAGCAGCTTAGTTTCGGACGGCCCTCAAGAGCAGTACTTC. The encoded protein is CASSLVSDGPQEQYF.

The chain links TRBV7-9 to TRBJ2-7; D is unresolved. CDR1 and CDR2 from the germline V gene are SEHNR and FQNEAQ (reference sequence). V lost 8 bases, J lost 3 bases, and 8 bases lay in between. The CDR3 contains 11 residues. CDR3 protein: CASDSLYEQYF. CDR3 nucleotides: TGTGCCAGCGATTCCCTCTACGAGCAGTACTTC.

The chain joins TRBV5-1 to TRBJ1-2, with D possibly TRBD1 on 5 matching bases. The germline V gene has CDR1 SGHRS and CDR2 YFSETQ. The V gene lost 3 bases and the J gene lost 7 bases, with 19 bases spanning the gap. CDR3 size: 15 residues. CDR3 DNA sequence: TGCGCCAGCAGCTACCCGGGACTGGCAATAGGTGGCTACACCTTC. Protein sequence: CASSYPGLAIGGYTF.

This clone was recorded a few times. The chain joins TRBV28 to TRBJ2-7; D may correspond to TRBD1 or TRBD2 (6 bases each). V was trimmed by 7 bases and J by 6 bases, leaving 19 bases between them. Germline V gene sequence: CDR1 MDHEN, CDR2 SYDVKM. The length of the CDR3 is 14 residues. Here the CDR3 reads CASTIAGHLTEQYF. In DNA, the CDR3 is TGTGCCAGCACCATCGCGGGACACCTCACCGAGCAGTACTTC.

V usage is TRBV5-6 and J usage is TRBJ2-1; TRBD1 matches 11 bases. The V gene end was trimmed by 3 bases and the J gene end by 6 bases; junction bases not matched to a gene: 5. From germline, CDR1 is SGHDT and CDR2 YYEEEE. The CDR3 spans 15 residues. For the CDR3, the DNA is TGTGCCAGCAGCTCCGGGACAGGGGGATTCAATGAGCAGTTCTTC. It yields the protein CASSSGTGGFNEQFF.

This clone was seen a handful of times. The chain links TRBV29-1 to TRBJ2-2; tentatively, D is TRBD1 or TRBD2 (5 bases each). Trimming stripped 6 bases from V and 4 bases from J, with 6 bases between. The CDR3 consists of 11 residues. Germline assignment: CDR1 SQVTM and CDR2 ANQGSEA. The CDR3, as DNA: TGCAGCGTCGGGGCCACCGGGGAGCTGTTTTTT. It encodes CSVGATGELFF.

This clone was seen a few times. This sequence joins TRBV29-1 and TRBJ1-5; no firm D call. The CDR3 extends over 14 amino acids. Germline-derived CDR1 and CDR2 are SQVTM and ANQGSEA. The ends were cut back, 2 bases at V and 3 bases at J, with 11 bases in the middle. In DNA, the CDR3 is TGCAGCGTTGAATATGCTGGTGTCAATCAGCCCCAGCATTTT. Protein: CSVEYAGVNQPQHF.

The chain employs TRBV30 and TRBJ2-7; D remains ambiguous. The germline gives CDR1 GTSNPN, CDR2 SVGIG (reference sequence). CDR3 length: 13 amino acids. V was shortened by 3 bases and J by 0 bases, with 9 bases between the two germline ends. DNA for the CDR3: TGTGCCTGGAGCCACGATAGCTCCTACGAGCAGTACTTC. Translation: CAWSHDSSYEQYF.

This clone was observed a handful of times. The V and J genes are TRBV5-6 and TRBJ2-2, with D unclear. V gave up 4 bases and J gave up 5 bases, with 6 bases separating them. The CDR3 is 12 residues long. Germline CDR1 and CDR2: SGHDT and YYEEEE. As DNA, the CDR3 is TGTGCCAGCAGCCCAGATACCGGGGAGCTGTTTTTT. Its protein is CASSPDTGELFF. Full variable domain (outside the CDR3, taken from reference TRBV5-6 and TRBJ2-2): DAGVTQSPTHLIKTRGQQVTLRCSPKSGHDTVSWYQQALGQGPQFIFQYYEEEERQRGNFPDRFSGHQFPNYSSELNVNALLLGDSALYLCASSPDTGELFFGEGSRLTVL.

Only a few counts were recorded for this clone. The chain employs TRBV6-1 and TRBJ2-7; TRBD1 agrees at 8 bases. The V gene's germline CDR1 is MNHNS and CDR2 SASEGT. The CDR3 is 13 amino acids. Trimming at V came to 7 bases and at J to 3 bases, leaving 5 bases not matched to a gene. DNA of the CDR3: TGTGCCAGCATGGACAGGGTGGACTACGAGCAGTACTTC. Its translation is CASMDRVDYEQYF.